This TCR beta chain was found in a study of shared clonotypes between healthy human individuals. It was CD45RO-negative cells, positively selected for CCR7, that made up naive CD8 cells, with terminally differentiated effector memory CD45RA+ cells excluded. The data were produced by immunoSEQ multiplex PCR, yet TCRdb's version contains in-frame clones alone and is incomplete. The repertoire consists of 700,000 to 950,000 clones, with 96% occurring once and the leading ten covering about 0.21%. Trimming pared 0 bases from V and 3 bases from J, leaving 9 bases between. Germline loops: CDR1 SGDLS, CDR2 YYNGEE. The CDR3 consists of 14 residues.

V and J are TRBV9 and TRBJ1-2; the D gene is possibly TRBD1 (5 bases). The clonotype comes from a man aged 25 to 40 in good health. The specimen sequenced was naive CD8+ T cells sorted from blood. The CDR3 region has the DNA TGTGCCAGCAGCGTAGAAGCAGGGTACTATGGCTACACCTTC. The encoded protein is CASSVEAGYYGYTF.